One sample yielded the 23 T cell receptor beta chains listed below, sequenced in a study of blood T cells in healthy people across ages. Sample-barcoded 5' priming and a J-beta primer mix drove a second PCR of about 6 to 12 cycles. TCRdb fed the 5' RACE reads into MiXCR, producing one record per CDR3 protein. The sample lists some 800,000 distinct CDR3 sequences; around 25% were seen once. The same specimen was also included in a second study, on T cells of mothers and their children.

The sequencing input was blood. These receptors were collected from a boy between 10 and 17 years old in good health.

J is TRBJ2-7 and V is TRBV10-3, with unresolved D. The J call is uncertain, as TRBJ2-1 better fits the DNA end. The CDR3 loop spans 12 amino acids. Germline V gene sequence: CDR1 ENHRY, CDR2 SYGVKD. The CDR3 here is CAISRVGNEQFF. For the CDR3, the DNA is TGTGCCATCAGTAGAGTGGGGAATGAGCAGTTCTTC.

This clonotype has just a few counts. The chain couples TRBV12-3 or TRBV12-4 to TRBJ2-5, with D hard to call. The CDR3 covers 15 residues. V was trimmed by 1 base and J by 2 bases, leaving 11 bases between them. The CDR3 sequence: CASSLGGILQETQYF. The CDR3 DNA reads TGTGCCAGCAGTTTAGGGGGAATTCTACAAGAGACCCAGTACTTC.

This clonotype was observed a few times. Here the CDR3 reads CAPLRHYEQYF. As DNA, the CDR3 is TGTGCCCCTCTGCGGCACTACGAGCAGTACTTC. The chain links TRBV9 to TRBJ2-7; D is uncertain. The CDR3 has 11 amino acids. V shed 10 bases and J shed 3 bases, with 11 bases lying between them. Germline V gene data show CDR1 as SGDLS and CDR2 as YYNGEE.

This clonotype was observed once. V gene TRBV4-2 combines with J gene TRBJ1-1; D is unresolved. Germline V gives CDR1 LGHNA, CDR2 YNFKEQ. The ends were cut back, 5 bases at V and 3 bases at J, with 13 bases in the middle. This CDR3 is 14 amino acids long. The CDR3 DNA reads as TGTGCCAGCAGCAGGTCGATAAGGGACACTGAAGCTTTCTTT. Translating gives CASSRSIRDTEAFF.

CDR3 bases: TGTGCCAGCAGCTCCGGGGGCAGGGGCACAGATACGCAGTATTTT. It is translated as CASSSGGRGTDTQYF. The gene calls are TRBV9 and TRBJ2-3; D is tentatively TRBD1 or TRBD2 (6 bases each). The CDR3 is made up of 15 amino acids. Germline values: CDR1 SGDLS, CDR2 YYNGEE. Trimming cost V 4 bases and J 1 base, with 13 bases left between them.

Comments on this clonotype: Relative to the germline gene, one junction end is altered; a read error may explain this. V and J are TRBV7-3 and TRBJ2-1; 9 bases are a match to TRBD2. The CDR3 is made up of 15 amino acids. Germline V lookup: CDR1 SGHTA, CDR2 FQGTGA. The CDR3 region is CASSSTSGGWNEQLF. CDR3 nucleotides: TGTGCCAGCAGCTCCACCAGCGGGGGGTGGAATGAGCAGCTCTTC.

In its sample, this clonotype was seen many times. This chain uses TRBV4-3 with TRBJ1-6; D is possibly TRBD1 (6 bases). V was trimmed by 0 bases and J by 4 bases, leaving 16 bases between them. CDR3 length: 18 residues. CDR1 LGHNA and CDR2 YSLEER come from the germline V gene. This CDR3 is CASSQDLGGPGYNSPLHF. CDR3 coding DNA: TGCGCCAGCAGCCAAGATTTAGGGGGACCCGGGTATAATTCACCCCTCCACTTT.

The V call is TRBV9, the J call TRBJ2-5, with 8 nucleotides matching TRBD1. Germline V gene lookup returns CDR1 SGDLS and CDR2 YYNGEE. This CDR3 region has 15 residues. J was trimmed by 5 bases and V by 3 bases; bases with no gene match: 9. The CDR3 DNA reads TGTGCCAGCAGCGCCCCAGGGGGCCGGGGCGAGACCCAGTACTTC. It translates to CASSAPGGRGETQYF.

The chain combines TRBV7-2 with TRBJ1-6, with D possibly matching TRBD1 (6 bases). The CDR3 is 15 residues long. The germline gives CDR1 SGHTA, CDR2 FQGNSA. The V end lost 6 bases, the J end lost 13 bases, and 22 bases lay between the germline ends. The CDR3 region is CASRVTGPPEGPLHF. The DNA for the CDR3 is TGTGCCAGCAGGGTCACAGGGCCACCAGAGGGTCCCCTCCACTTT.

The rearrangement uses TRBV10-3 and TRBJ2-1; TRBD2 agrees at 8 bases. The CDR3 spans 13 residues. The ends lost 6 bases at V and 3 bases at J; junction bases unmatched: 1. Germline CDR1 ENHRY, CDR2 SYGVKD. The CDR3 DNA reads as TGTGCCATCAGACGGGGGGGCTACAATGAGCAGTTCTTC. This sequence encodes CAIRRGGYNEQFF.

The J gene is TRBJ2-3, the V gene TRBV21-1; the DNA was not compared with TRBD1, the D call given in the table. TRBV21-1 is noted as a pseudogene. The CDR3 consists of 18 residues. CDR3 in amino acids: CASKPGQGASGSTDTQYF. The CDR3 DNA is TGTGCCAGCAAGCCGGGACAGGGGGCTAGCGGATCCACAGATACGCAGTATTTT.

The chain employs TRBV5-5 and TRBJ1-4, with 9 bases fitting TRBD1. This CDR3 has 15 amino acids. Trimming removed 4 bases from V and 7 bases from J; junction bases left unmatched: 8. In germline, CDR1 is SGHKS, CDR2 YYEKEE (reference sequence). CDR3 coding DNA: TGTGCCAGCAGCCTCCAGACAGGGGGTTTTGAAAAACTGTTTTTT. Protein product: CASSLQTGGFEKLFF.

A few counts support this clonotype. This rearrangement joins TRBV28 to TRBJ1-5; D is undetermined. CDR3 length equals 15 residues. V lost 4 bases, J lost 0 bases, and 10 bases lay in between. Germline CDR1 MDHEN, CDR2 SYDVKM. Written as DNA, the CDR3 is TGTGCCAGCAGTTCCTATGCGGATAGCAATCAGCCCCAGCATTTT. Translating gives CASSSYADSNQPQHF. Full variable domain (rest looked up from reference TRBV28 and TRBJ1-5): DVKVTQSSRYLVKRTGEKVFLECVQDMDHENMFWYRQDPGLGLRLIYFSYDVKMKEKGDIPEGYSVSREKKERFSLILESASTNQTSMYLCASSSYADSNQPQHFGDGTRLSIL.

This chain connects TRBV4-3 to TRBJ2-1; TRBD2 aligns across 7 bases. The tail of the sequence fits TRBJ2-7 better, so the J call may be wrong. From germline, CDR1 is LGHNA and CDR2 YSLEER. The CDR3 totals 16 residues. The CDR3 DNA sequence: TGCGCCAGCAGCCAAGTCAAAGGGACTAATGTTTACGAGCAGTACTTC. Protein product: CASSQVKGTNVYEQYF.

This clonotype came up a few times. The V call is TRBV5-1, the J call TRBJ2-7; 15 bases line up with TRBD2. CDR1 and CDR2 from the germline V gene are SGHRS and YFSETQ. There are 16 residues in the CDR3. Trimming took 4 bases from V and 3 from J; bases not matched to a gene: 5. The CDR3 loop reads CASSQGTSGRLYEQYF. As DNA, the CDR3 is TGCGCCAGCAGCCAGGGGACTAGCGGGAGGCTCTACGAGCAGTACTTC.

This chain uses TRBV30 with TRBJ2-7; tentative D call: TRBD1 (7 bases). The germline CDR1 and CDR2 sequences are GTSNPN and SVGIG (reference sequence). V was shortened by 4 bases and J by 6 bases, with 13 bases between the two germline ends. This CDR3 region has 12 residues. CDR3 loop: CAWTGGMGEQYF. DNA of the CDR3: TGTGCCTGGACAGGGGGGATGGGCGAGCAGTACTTC.

The chain recombines TRBV6-1 with TRBJ2-7, with D perhaps TRBD1 (5 bases). V was shortened by 7 bases and J by 2 bases, with 9 bases between the two germline ends. CDR1 MNHNS and CDR2 SASEGT come from the germline V gene. This CDR3 is built from 12 residues. CDR3 nucleotides: TGTGCCAGCAAGGGGATTACCTACGAGCAGTACTTC. Protein: CASKGITYEQYF.

This clonotype was recorded many times. The chain recombines TRBV4-3 with TRBJ2-1; D remains unclear. Germline lookup yields CDR1 LGHNA and CDR2 YSLEER. The CDR3 has 15 residues. Deletions cut 0 bases from V and 3 bases from J, with 9 bases between. The CDR3 region has the DNA TGCGCCAGCAGCCAAGATACCGGCAGCTACAATGAGCAGTTCTTC. It yields the protein CASSQDTGSYNEQFF.

In its sample, this clonotype was seen a few times. Since a much larger clone is just one base distant, this may be a read error. The rearrangement uses TRBV7-9 and TRBJ2-4; 7 positions match TRBD1. The CDR3 contains 13 residues. V trimming: 5 bases; J trimming: 8 bases; junction bases outside the gene matches: 6. CDR1 SEHNR and CDR2 FQNEAQ come from the germline V gene (reference sequence). The CDR3 coding sequence is TGTGCCAGCAGCAAACAGGGGATAGACATTCAGTACTTC. This sequence encodes CASSKQGIDIQYF.

In its sample, this clonotype was seen a few times. The V and J genes are TRBV20-1 and TRBJ1-1, with D perhaps matching TRBD1 (5 bases). The germline V gene encodes CDR1 DFQATT and CDR2 SNEGSKA (reference sequence). This CDR3 spans 14 amino acids. The ends were cut back, 5 bases at V and 0 bases at J, with 13 bases in the middle. The DNA for the CDR3 is TGCAGTGCTCAGGGCGCTCGGGTGAACACTGAAGCTTTCTTT. Amino acid sequence: CSAQGARVNTEAFF.

In nucleotides, the CDR3 is TGTGCCAGCAGTCCTACAGGGAAAGCCAAAAACATTCAGTACTTC. It yields the protein CASSPTGKAKNIQYF. The chain uses TRBV12-3 or TRBV12-4 and TRBJ2-4; D is perhaps TRBD1 (6 bases). The CDR3 is 15 residues long. V lost 5 bases and J 0 bases, leaving 11 bases between the germline ends.

This rearrangement joins TRBV11-2 to TRBJ2-5; D unclear. TRBJ2-1 matches the DNA end more closely, so the J call is doubtful. Per germline, CDR1 SGHAT and CDR2 FQNNGV. This CDR3 is 12 amino acids long. CDR3 amino acids: CASSLVGHEQFF. In nucleotides, the CDR3 is TGTGCCAGCAGCTTAGTAGGGCATGAGCAGTTCTTC.

The rearrangement links TRBV27 to TRBJ1-2, with 9 nucleotides matching TRBD1. Germline loops: CDR1 MNHEY, CDR2 SMNVEV (reference sequence). The CDR3 consists of 15 residues. V dropped 8 bases and J dropped 2; count of bases not matched to a gene: 9. The CDR3 protein is CASGMTGGLNYGYTF. The CDR3 coding sequence is TGTGCCAGCGGTATGACAGGGGGACTCAACTATGGCTACACCTTC.